Below, 12 T cell receptor beta chains from the same sample are listed, as sequenced in a study of T-cell memory formation after mild COVID-19. TCRdb ran MiXCR on the 5' RACE reads and lists one entry per CDR3 protein. The sample lists hundreds of thousands of distinct CDR3 sequences; approximately 15% were seen once. Sequences were obtained from PBMCs or a T cell subset sorted from them (not recorded which). The receptors stem from a man aged 18 to 29 who had mild COVID-19 (a few samples of this study predate the infection). Cell type and time point are not known.

This sequence joins TRBV9 and TRBJ2-2; the D is unclear. Per the germline V gene, CDR1 is SGDLS and CDR2 is YYNGEE. Trimming pared 0 bases from V and 4 bases from J, leaving 13 bases between. The CDR3 covers 16 residues. The CDR3: CASSVGERPGTGELFF. DNA for the CDR3: TGTGCCAGCAGCGTAGGAGAAAGGCCGGGCACCGGGGAGCTGTTTTTT. Together with reference TRBV9 and TRBJ2-2, the CDR3 gives the full variable domain: DSGVTQTPKHLITATGQRVTLRCSPRSGDLSVYWYQQSLDQGLQFLIQYYNGEERAKGNILERFSAQQFPDLHSELNLSSLELGDSALYFCASSVGERPGTGELFFGEGSRLTVL.

This clonotype was seen only a few times. The chain joins TRBV20-1 to TRBJ1-5; D remains unclear. Germline values: CDR1 DFQATT, CDR2 SNEGSKA (reference sequence). The CDR3 runs to 15 residues. The V end lost 5 bases, the J end lost 0 bases, and 14 bases lay between the germline ends. The CDR3 nucleotides read TGCAGTGCTTTATCGGCAGGCTATAGCAATCAGCCCCAGCATTTT. Its translation is CSALSAGYSNQPQHF.

This clonotype was counted between two and nine times. The chain joins TRBV20-1 to TRBJ1-2; D remains unclear. This CDR3 comprises 13 residues. Per germline, CDR1 DFQATT and CDR2 SNEGSKA (reference sequence). V was clipped by 4 bases and J by 2 bases, with 11 bases between them. The CDR3 nucleotides are TGCAGTGCTAACACGGACGGGAACTATGGCTACACCTTC. The encoded protein is CSANTDGNYGYTF.

CDR3 loop: CASRQGWRITDTQYF. The CDR3 nucleotides read TGTGCCAGCAGACAGGGTTGGAGGATCACAGATACGCAGTATTTT. V usage is TRBV2 and J usage is TRBJ2-3, with TRBD1 as a possible D gene (6 bases). Germline CDR1 SNHLY, CDR2 FYNNEI. V dropped 6 bases and J dropped 2 bases, with 15 bases sitting between them. This CDR3 has 15 amino acids.

The rearrangement links TRBV7-2 to TRBJ2-7; perhaps TRBD1 as D (5 bases). V lost 5 bases and J 5 bases, leaving 19 bases between the germline ends. The germline V gene has CDR1 SGHTA and CDR2 FQGNSA. The CDR3 runs 15 residues. The CDR3 spells CASSPRAGSHHEQYF. In nucleotides, the CDR3 is TGTGCCAGCAGCCCAAGAGCAGGGTCCCACCACGAGCAGTACTTC.

This clonotype was detected only a few times. This chain uses TRBV4-3 with TRBJ2-1; 7 nucleotides align to TRBD1. V dropped 3 bases and J dropped 6; count of bases not matched to a gene: 5. The CDR3 runs 14 residues. The germline V gene encodes CDR1 LGHNA and CDR2 YSLEER. The CDR3 DNA is TGCGCCAGCAGCCATCAATCAGGGGGCAATGAGCAGTTCTTC. As protein: CASSHQSGGNEQFF.

This clonotype was seen many times. The chain couples TRBV12-3 or TRBV12-4 to TRBJ2-2, with D unclear. The CDR3 is 13 amino acids. V lost 6 bases and J lost 7, with 12 bases in between. CDR3 loop: CASSPSRVGELFF. In DNA form, the CDR3 reads TGTGCCAGCAGCCCAAGTCGTGTCGGGGAGCTGTTTTTT.

This clonotype was observed a handful of times. This chain links TRBV9 with TRBJ2-2; 11 nucleotides match TRBD2. The CDR3 loop spans 15 amino acids. The V gene end was trimmed by 7 bases and the J gene end by 5 bases; junction bases not matched to a gene: 7. Germline assignment: CDR1 SGDLS and CDR2 YYNGEE. The CDR3, as DNA: TGTGCCAGCGATACTAGCGGGGGATGGACCGGGGAGCTGTTTTTT. Its protein product is CASDTSGGWTGELFF.

The sample holds a few counts of this clonotype. V is TRBV7-2 and J is TRBJ2-7; weak D call: TRBD2 (6 bases). This CDR3 region has 15 residues. V lost 0 bases to trimming and J lost 5 bases, with 14 bases between them. Germline assignment: CDR1 SGHTA and CDR2 FQGNSA. The CDR3: CASSLALGGQDEQYF. The CDR3 coding sequence is TGTGCCAGCAGCTTAGCGCTGGGGGGTCAGGACGAGCAGTACTTC. The whole variable domain, remainder taken from reference TRBV7-2 and TRBJ2-7, is GAGVSQSPSNKVTEKGKDVELRCDPISGHTALYWYRQSLGQGLEFLIYFQGNSAPDKSGLPSDRFSAERTGGSVSTLTIQRTQQEDSAVYLCASSLALGGQDEQYFGPGTRLTVT.

The chain joins TRBV9 to TRBJ2-5; D uncertain. The CDR3 covers 13 residues. CDR1 is SGDLS, CDR2 YYNGEE, per germline. The V gene lost 4 bases and the J gene lost 5 bases, with 12 bases spanning the gap. This CDR3 reads CASSPRTGETQYF. The CDR3 DNA reads TGTGCCAGCAGCCCTCGTACTGGGGAGACCCAGTACTTC. The full variable domain, with the rest looked up from reference TRBV9 and TRBJ2-5, is DSGVTQTPKHLITATGQRVTLRCSPRSGDLSVYWYQQSLDQGLQFLIQYYNGEERAKGNILERFSAQQFPDLHSELNLSSLELGDSALYFCASSPRTGETQYFGPGTRLLVL.

This clonotype was seen a few times. The rearrangement uses TRBV6-1 and TRBJ2-7, with TRBD1 matching over 10 bases. Germline V CDR1 and CDR2: MNHNS, SASEGT. The ends lost 7 bases at V and 2 bases at J; junction bases unmatched: 5. CDR3 size: 14 residues. DNA for the CDR3: TGTGCCAGCATGGTTGGGACAGGGGCCTACGAGCAGTACGTC. This codes for CASMVGTGAYEQYV.

The rearrangement joins TRBV7-2 to TRBJ2-5, with 8 nucleotides matching TRBD2. V gave up 3 bases and J gave up 5 bases; unmatched junction bases: 5. CDR1 and CDR2 from the germline V gene are SGHTA and FQGNSA. The CDR3 is 14 residues long. The CDR3 DNA reads as TGTGCCAGCAGCTTCGGCGGGGGGAGTGAGACCCAGTACTTC. It encodes CASSFGGGSETQYF.